Each of the 6 T cell receptor beta chains below was sequenced from the same sample in a study of shared clonotypes between healthy human individuals (TCRdb year 2020). For the CD8 naive samples, CD45RO-negative cells were positively selected for CCR7, yielding a CD45RA+CCR7+ population from which TemRA cells were excluded. Libraries were made using the immunoSEQ multiplex PCR assay. The clones in this table, taken by TCRdb from immuneACCESS, are in-frame only. Not every clone is retained; where verified, under half of the shortfall comes from an unresolved V gene, and the cause of the rest is unknown. This sample comprises roughly 2.1 million clones, 93% of them detected only once. The ten largest clonotypes hold about 1.5% of the sample. Sequenced: naive CD8+ T cells from PBMCs. In the paper's terms, the cell subset or site label means: CD45RA+CCR7+. All receptors derive from a young man in good health. Some clones in this sample may be carry-over from other donors' samples.

This rearrangement joins TRBV6-5 to TRBJ1-1; a weak D match, TRBD1 (6 bases). The germline V and J ends were trimmed by 0 bases and 3 bases, with 8 bases remaining between them. The CDR3 runs 14 residues. The germline V gene encodes CDR1 MNHEY and CDR2 SVGAGI. The CDR3 protein is CASSYSQGHTEAFF. CDR3 DNA sequence: TGTGCCAGCAGTTACTCGCAGGGGCACACTGAAGCTTTCTTT.

The V and J genes are TRBV28 and TRBJ2-1; no clear D. Germline CDR1 reads MDHEN; CDR2 reads SYDVKM. The CDR3 loop spans 17 amino acids. V was trimmed by 3 bases and J by 4 bases, leaving 19 bases between them. The CDR3 bases are TGTGCCAGCAGTTTTCCACCCTGGATAGAAGCGTACAATGAGCAGTTCTTC. This codes for CASSFPPWIEAYNEQFF.

The chain joins TRBV19 to TRBJ1-5; the D is unclear. The germline gives CDR1 LNHDA, CDR2 SQIVND (reference sequence). This CDR3 region has 15 residues. V lost 3 bases and J lost 2, with 11 bases in between. DNA of the CDR3: TGTGCCAGTAGTATTGTATTCGGGGGCAATCAGCCCCAGCATTTT. This gives the protein CASSIVFGGNQPQHF.

This chain joins TRBV27 and TRBJ2-7, with 8 bases identical to TRBD1. Germline loops: CDR1 MNHEY, CDR2 SMNVEV (reference sequence). Trimming at V came to 3 bases and at J to 2 bases, leaving 6 bases not matched to a gene. The CDR3 runs 15 residues. CDR3 sequence (DNA): TGTGCCAGCAGTTTCGTGGACAGGGTCCCCTACGAGCAGTACTTC. Protein sequence: CASSFVDRVPYEQYF.

The rearrangement joins TRBV9 to TRBJ1-3, with TRBD1 as a possible D gene (5 bases). With 4 bases removed from V and 2 bases from J, the gap between germline ends came to 13 bases. Germline loops: CDR1 SGDLS, CDR2 YYNGEE. The CDR3 contains 15 residues. The CDR3 region is CASSQSGGTGNTIYF. The CDR3 DNA is TGTGCCAGCAGCCAGTCGGGGGGAACTGGAAACACCATATATTTT. Full variable domain (outside the CDR3, taken from reference TRBV9 and TRBJ1-3): DSGVTQTPKHLITATGQRVTLRCSPRSGDLSVYWYQQSLDQGLQFLIQYYNGEERAKGNILERFSAQQFPDLHSELNLSSLELGDSALYFCASSQSGGTGNTIYFGEGSWLTVV.

J is TRBJ2-1 and V is TRBV30; 11 nucleotides line up with TRBD2. V shed 5 bases, J shed 11 bases, and the junction held 20 bases outside the gene matches. CDR1 is GTSNPN and CDR2 is SVGIG in the germline V gene (reference sequence). The CDR3 length is 17 residues. In DNA form, the CDR3 reads TGTGCCTGGGACCCCCTCGAGGGACTAGCGGTCAGAGGTCAGCAGTTCTTC. This translates into CAWDPLEGLAVRGQQFF. Complete variable domain (other parts from reference TRBV30 and TRBJ2-1): SQTIHQWPATLVQPVGSPLSLECTVEGTSNPNLYWYRQAAGRGLQLLFYSVGIGQISSEVPQNLSASRPQDRQFILSSKKLLLSDSGFYLCAWDPLEGLAVRGQQFFGPGTRLTVL.